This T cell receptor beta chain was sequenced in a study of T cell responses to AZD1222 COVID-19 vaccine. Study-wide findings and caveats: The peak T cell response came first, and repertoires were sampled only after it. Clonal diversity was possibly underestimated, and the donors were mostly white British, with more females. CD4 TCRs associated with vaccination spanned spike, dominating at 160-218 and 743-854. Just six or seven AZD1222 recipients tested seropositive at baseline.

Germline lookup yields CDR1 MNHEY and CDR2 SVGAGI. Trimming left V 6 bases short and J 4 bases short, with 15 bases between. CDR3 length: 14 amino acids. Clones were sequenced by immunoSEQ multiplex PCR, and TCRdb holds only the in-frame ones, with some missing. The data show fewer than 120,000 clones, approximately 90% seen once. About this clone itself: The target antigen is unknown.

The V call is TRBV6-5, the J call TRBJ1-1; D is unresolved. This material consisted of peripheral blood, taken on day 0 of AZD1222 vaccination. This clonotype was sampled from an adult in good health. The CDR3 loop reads CASRTPGFGTEAFF. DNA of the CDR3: TGTGCCAGCAGGACCCCCGGGTTTGGCACTGAAGCTTTCTTT.